This passage covers 26 T cell receptor beta chains from one sample sequenced in a study of T cells expressing NK-cell markers (dated by TCRdb to 2018 to 2021). The method was 5' RACE. TCRdb records Illumina HiSeq 2000 as the sequencer. The reads were reprocessed in TCRdb, with one entry per CDR3 protein sequence and no accompanying DNA. The table held for this sample gives 140,000 to 150,000 distinct CDR3 sequences. The ten biggest clones cover approximately 12% of the sample. Specimen: blood T cells: a sorted CD56 or NKG2C T cell subset, CD4+ or CD8+ T cells, or bulk PBMC T cells (not recorded which). The receptors derive from a man aged 18 to 30 in good health. Donor details come from another sample of the same person, matched by shared clones.

The chain employs TRBV18 and TRBJ2-1; as DNA is missing, the TRBD1 call by TCRdb cannot be tested. Germline V CDR1 and CDR2: KGHSH, LQKENI. This CDR3 is 14 amino acids long. The CDR3 here is CASSPPGAGNEQFF.

This chain joins TRBV6-5 and TRBJ2-1. The CDR3 has 12 residues. Germline V gene sequence: CDR1 MNHEY, CDR2 SVGAGI. The CDR3: CASKNNFNEQFF.

V is TRBV20-1 and J is TRBJ2-5; TCRdb reports TRBD2, a call that lacks DNA to check it against. The CDR3 spans 17 residues. The germline V gene encodes CDR1 DFQATT and CDR2 SNEGSKA (reference sequence). CDR3 protein: CSARTLRGPSPEETQYF.

The V gene is TRBV28, the J gene TRBJ1-1; there is no DNA to check the TCRdb D call of TRBD1. Per the germline V gene, CDR1 is MDHEN and CDR2 is SYDVKM. This CDR3 has 13 residues. CDR3 sequence reads: CAASLGVNTEAFF.

The V gene is TRBV12-1, the J gene TRBJ2-7; TCRdb gives TRBD1 as the D gene, but with no DNA this cannot be confirmed. TRBV12-1 is listed as a pseudogene. This CDR3 has 15 residues. The CDR3 region is CASSPKTGRRDEQYF.

The rearrangement links TRBV12-3 or TRBV12-4 to TRBJ2-1; TCRdb designates TRBD1, a call that cannot be tested without DNA. The CDR3 is made up of 13 amino acids. CDR3 loop: CASTQGGPSEQFF.

The chain carries TRBV28 and TRBJ2-5; the D call from TCRdb, TRBD1, cannot be confirmed without DNA. In germline, CDR1 is MDHEN, CDR2 SYDVKM. CDR3 length: 14 residues. CDR3 protein: CASSVGQPGETQYF. The variable domain in full, with the rest retrieved from reference TRBV28 and TRBJ2-5, is DVKVTQSSRYLVKRTGEKVFLECVQDMDHENMFWYRQDPGLGLRLIYFSYDVKMKEKGDIPEGYSVSREKKERFSLILESASTNQTSMYLCASSVGQPGETQYFGPGTRLLVL.

The chain employs TRBV29-1 and TRBJ2-1. Germline V CDR1 and CDR2: SQVTM, ANQGSEA. The CDR3 covers 14 residues. The CDR3 spells CSVVGGNSYNEQFF.

The chain links TRBV19 to TRBJ1-1; as DNA is missing, the TRBD1 call by TCRdb cannot be tested. Germline CDR1 LNHDA, CDR2 SQIVND (reference sequence). The CDR3 totals 15 residues. Here the CDR3 reads CASSWPGRGNTEAFF.

This chain uses TRBV9 with TRBJ1-4; TCRdb names TRBD1, which stays unverified in the absence of DNA. The CDR3 consists of 15 residues. Germline CDR1 reads SGDLS; CDR2 reads YYNGEE. CDR3: CASSDTGGSRGKLFF.

This sequence joins TRBV11-3 and TRBJ1-1; TCRdb proposes TRBD1, but this gene call is untestable without DNA. Germline V gene data show CDR1 as SGHNT and CDR2 as YENEEA. The CDR3 runs 15 residues. The chain's CDR3 is CASSLVRGADTEAFF.

The chain carries TRBV20-1 and TRBJ2-7; absent DNA, TCRdb's TRBD2 call cannot be checked. There are 14 residues in the CDR3. Germline lookup yields CDR1 DFQATT and CDR2 SNEGSKA (reference sequence). The CDR3 loop reads CSADPPTSGSQQYF.

This chain connects TRBV4-2 to TRBJ2-3; TCRdb gives TRBD1 as the D gene, but with no DNA this cannot be confirmed. This CDR3 has 16 residues. CDR1 and CDR2 (germline): LGHNA, YNFKEQ. The CDR3 loop is CASSQDKTDLTDTQYF.

The rearrangement uses TRBV9 and TRBJ2-7; the TCRdb D gene call, TRBD2, has no DNA to confirm it. This CDR3 spans 15 amino acids. Germline loops: CDR1 SGDLS, CDR2 YYNGEE. The CDR3 sequence is CASSVVASETYEQYF.

The J gene is TRBJ2-1, the V gene TRBV6-5; TCRdb proposes TRBD2, but this gene call is untestable without DNA. The CDR3 is made up of 18 amino acids. Germline CDR1 is MNHEY and CDR2 is SVGAGI. Here the CDR3 reads CASSYPGDAGGPRNEQFF.

This chain joins TRBV25-1 and TRBJ2-1. This CDR3 has 13 residues. Germline values: CDR1 MGHDK, CDR2 SYGVNS. CDR3 sequence: CASRNMGYNEQFF.

The rearrangement uses TRBV6-6 and TRBJ2-1. Germline assignment: CDR1 MNHNY and CDR2 SVGAGI (reference sequence). This CDR3 spans 11 amino acids. The CDR3 is CASRRRNEQFF.

The chain combines TRBV19 with TRBJ2-1. CDR3 length equals 14 residues. CDR1 is LNHDA and CDR2 is SQIVND in the germline V gene (reference sequence). CDR3: CASSIAQGLNEQFF. Based on the CDR3 plus reference TRBV19 and TRBJ2-1, the full variable domain is DGGITQSPKYLFRKEGQNVTLSCEQNLNHDAMYWYRQDPGQGLRLIYYSQIVNDFQKGDIAEGYSVSREKKESFPLTVTSAQKNPTAFYLCASSIAQGLNEQFFGPGTRLTVL.

The rearrangement uses TRBV29-1 and TRBJ2-1; the TRBD2 assignment by TCRdb is unverifiable without DNA. Per the germline V gene, CDR1 is SQVTM and CDR2 is ANQGSEA. The CDR3 totals 15 residues. This CDR3 is CSVESLAGAMYEQFF.

The V gene is TRBV7-9, the J gene TRBJ2-1; TCRdb indicates TRBD2, and absent DNA this call remains unverified. The CDR3 is 16 residues long. Germline V gene data show CDR1 as SEHNR and CDR2 as FQNEAQ (reference sequence). CDR3: CASSLPEVAEYNEQFF.

This sequence joins TRBV5-1 and TRBJ1-6; TCRdb outputs TRBD1, but without DNA this stays unchecked. In germline, CDR1 is SGHRS, CDR2 YFSETQ. This CDR3 has 17 amino acids. CDR3: CASSLEGQGTWGSPLHF.

The chain uses TRBV20-1 and TRBJ2-3; TCRdb's assignment of TRBD1 cannot be checked, as there is no DNA. Germline assignment: CDR1 DFQATT and CDR2 SNEGSKA (reference sequence). The CDR3 runs 16 residues. The CDR3: CSARDRTGGIRDTQYF.

The J gene is TRBJ2-3, the V gene TRBV5-1; TCRdb names TRBD2, which stays unverified in the absence of DNA. CDR1 and CDR2 (germline): SGHRS, YFSETQ. There are 17 residues in the CDR3. CDR3 loop: CASSLDLAGGSTDTQYF.

CDR3 region: CASSPDVFASGRSDTQYF. This chain links TRBV3-1 with TRBJ2-3; the D call of TRBD2 rests on TCRdb alone, since no DNA is present to check it. Germline CDR1 and CDR2: LGHDT and YNNKEL (reference sequence). The CDR3 is made up of 18 amino acids.

V usage is TRBV9 and J usage is TRBJ2-2; with no DNA, the TCRdb D assignment of TRBD1 cannot be verified. From germline, CDR1 is SGDLS and CDR2 YYNGEE. This CDR3 is 16 amino acids long. CDR3 region: CASSVAGTGVTGELFF. The entire variable domain, with the rest obtained from reference TRBV9 and TRBJ2-2, is as follows: DSGVTQTPKHLITATGQRVTLRCSPRSGDLSVYWYQQSLDQGLQFLIQYYNGEERAKGNILERFSAQQFPDLHSELNLSSLELGDSALYFCASSVAGTGVTGELFFGEGSRLTVL.

The chain has TRBV20-1 and TRBJ2-1; no DNA is available, so the TRBD1 call from TCRdb remains unchecked. This CDR3 comprises 14 residues. CDR1 DFQATT and CDR2 SNEGSKA come from the germline V gene (reference sequence). The CDR3 sequence is CTVGRDRDLSEQFF.